This paragraph covers one TCR beta chain sequence. Its antigen is still unknown. The protocol was immunoSEQ multiplex PCR, while the TCRdb copy is restricted to in-frame clones and leaves out a portion. The repertoire consists of 80,000 to 95,000 clones, with roughly 94% occurring once and the leading ten covering approximately 5.2%. Germline loops: CDR1 LNHDA, CDR2 SQIVND (reference sequence). Trimming shortened V by 0 bases and J by 2 bases, and 11 bases separated the two germline ends. The CDR3 is 16 residues long. The source of the sample is a study of T cell responses to AZD1222 COVID-19 vaccine. The study, taken as a whole, reports: Spike was spanned by vaccine-associated CD4 TCRs, which were dominant at 160-218 and 743-854. Nearly half of spike-specific TCRs reportedly target unmutated variant regions. It should be noted that donors were predominantly white British and more often female, and clonal diversity was possibly underestimated. Baseline testing showed seropositivity in only a handful of AZD1222 recipients.

The receptor was derived from an adult in good health. The chain has TRBV19 and TRBJ2-1, with D unclear. The sample in question was peripheral blood, obtained on day 0 of AZD1222 vaccination. CDR3 region: CASSIEFPPPYNEQFF. In DNA, the CDR3 is TGTGCCAGTAGTATAGAGTTTCCGCCCCCCTACAATGAGCAGTTCTTC.